This T cell receptor (beta chain) was captured by sequencing in a study of neurological immune-mediated disorders. Study-level background: Relapsing-remitting patients made up 31 of the 34 multiple sclerosis patients, and secondary progressive patients made up 3.

cDNA synthesis was performed by 5'RACE with 10-nucleotide random UMIs. TCRdb processed the 5' RACE reads anew with MiXCR; each CDR3 protein has one entry. This repertoire shows some 87,000 distinct CDR3 sequences, approximately 5.8% found once; its top ten account for 6.5% to 9.5%. Trimming left V 0 bases short and J 5 bases short, with 18 bases between. Looked up from germline, CDR1 is SGHKS and CDR2 is YYEKEE (reference sequence). This CDR3 is built from 16 residues. There are many counts of this clonotype. The antigen is not known. Documented time point: longitudinal time-point 2. Study findings and constraints: When the repertoires were sorted by phylogenetic grouping, those of 18 of 34 multiple sclerosis patients ended up in one related-CDR3 cluster, a possible signature.

The rearrangement links TRBV5-5 to TRBJ2-7, with D possibly being TRBD1 (5 bases). This receptor was identified in a woman aged 55 to 70 with multiple sclerosis. Source material: PBMCs. CDR3 amino acids: CASSLVGQGISDEQYF. CDR3 bases: TGTGCCAGCAGCTTGGTAGGCCAGGGCATCTCGGACGAGCAGTACTTC.